This T cell receptor (beta chain) was retrieved from a study of OX40 agonist ivuxolimab in advanced cancers. Method: immunoSEQ multiplex PCR; TCRdb's copy keeps in-frame clones and lacks some. The top ten hold 1% to 1.2% of the sample, which has roughly 68,000 clones, 91% seen once. The CDR3 runs to 14 residues. Germline V gene sequence: CDR1 SGHVS, CDR2 FNYEAQ. Trimming took 5 bases from V and 5 from J; bases not matched to a gene: 7. This sequence was found in an adult with an advanced solid tumor such as melanoma, head and neck, liver or kidney cancer. The source material was CD4+ or CD8+ T cells sorted from blood, sampled in a trial of the OX40 agonist ivuxolimab. This chain joins TRBV7-6 and TRBJ2-5; 8 nucleotides align to TRBD1. CDR3 DNA sequence: TGTGCCAGCAGCGACAGGGGACCCAGGGAGACCCAGTACTTC. Residues: CASSDRGPRETQYF.